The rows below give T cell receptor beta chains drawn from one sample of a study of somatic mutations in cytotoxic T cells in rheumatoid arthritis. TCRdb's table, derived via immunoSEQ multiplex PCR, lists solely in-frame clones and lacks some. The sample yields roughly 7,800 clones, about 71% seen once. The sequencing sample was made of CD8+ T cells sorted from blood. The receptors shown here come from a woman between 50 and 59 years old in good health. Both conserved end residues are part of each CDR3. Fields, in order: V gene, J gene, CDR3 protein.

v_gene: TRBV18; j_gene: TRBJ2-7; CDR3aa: CASSPLARAGAPSFVYYEQYF
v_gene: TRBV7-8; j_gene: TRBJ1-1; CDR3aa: CASGPPNTEAFF
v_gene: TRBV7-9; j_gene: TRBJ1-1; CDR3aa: CASSLVGGIGTEAFF
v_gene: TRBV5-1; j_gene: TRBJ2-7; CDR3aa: CASSTAGQGSYEQYF
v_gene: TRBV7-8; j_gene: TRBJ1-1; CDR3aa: CASSSNQGYKNTEAFF
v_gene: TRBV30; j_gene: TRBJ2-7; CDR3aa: CAWTRFRDRGYEQYF
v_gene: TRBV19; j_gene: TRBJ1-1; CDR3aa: CASSIGRGAEAFF
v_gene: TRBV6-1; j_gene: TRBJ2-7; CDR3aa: CASSELQGLSYEQYF
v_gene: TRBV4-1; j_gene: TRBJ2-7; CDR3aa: CASSQGVGQPYEQYF
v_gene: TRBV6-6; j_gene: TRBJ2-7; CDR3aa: CASSYPLTGSYEQYF
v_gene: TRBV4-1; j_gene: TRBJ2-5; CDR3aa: CASSQGIGTEETQYF
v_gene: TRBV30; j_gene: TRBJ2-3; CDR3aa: CAWDIGSTDTQYF
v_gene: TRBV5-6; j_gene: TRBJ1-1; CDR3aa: CASSRGTGGAEAFF
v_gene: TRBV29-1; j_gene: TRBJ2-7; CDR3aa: CSVELGGDSSYEQYF
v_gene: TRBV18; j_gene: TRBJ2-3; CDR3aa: CASSPNGASGGATDTQYF
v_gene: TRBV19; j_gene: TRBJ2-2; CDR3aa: CASSVSGGFGELFF
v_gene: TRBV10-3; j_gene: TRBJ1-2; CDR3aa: CAISEEATGYGYTF
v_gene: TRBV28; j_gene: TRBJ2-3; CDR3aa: CASKRAGGRVDTQYF
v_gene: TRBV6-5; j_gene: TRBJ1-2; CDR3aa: CASSYMTGEGYTF
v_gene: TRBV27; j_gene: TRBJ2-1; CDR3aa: CASSLSTGGPYNEQFF
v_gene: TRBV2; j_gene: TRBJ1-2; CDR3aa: CASSDYPGGGYGYTF
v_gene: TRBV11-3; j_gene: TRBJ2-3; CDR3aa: CASSSYWTNTDTQYF
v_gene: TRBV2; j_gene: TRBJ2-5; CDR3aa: CASRPLADGSQETQYF
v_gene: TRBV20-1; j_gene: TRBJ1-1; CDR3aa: CSAQQGALAFF
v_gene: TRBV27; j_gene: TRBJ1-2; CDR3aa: CASSSEGSYGYTF
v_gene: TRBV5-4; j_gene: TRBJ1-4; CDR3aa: CASSFHRDRGNRNEKLFF
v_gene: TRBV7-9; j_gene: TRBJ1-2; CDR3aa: CASSSGQVYGYTF